Below are 28 T cell receptor beta chains sequenced from a single sample in a study of tumor-infiltrating lymphocytes in primary liver carcinoma. From about 19-30 mg of unsorted bulk tissue, DNA and RNA were co-extracted together. Production of TCR beta cDNA used approximately 0.45 ug total RNA together with a constant-region primer. Each TCR beta library was derived from three nested multiplex PCR rounds that employed slightly modified ARM-PCR. A C-beta reverse primer was combined with TRBV1-TRBV30 forward primers in the first two PCR rounds, and each round had approximately 9 cycles. Each CDR3 protein is one row after TCRdb ran MiXCR on the multiplex PCR reads. The sample lists about 190,000 distinct CDR3 sequences; 85% were seen once. The sequenced sample was tumor tissue from primary liver carcinoma. Receptors originate from a man aged 35-49 years with primary liver carcinoma and hepatitis B virus infection.

Details on this clonotype: A read error may produce the germline difference seen at one junction end. The CDR3 spells CASSLNGRNSTDTQFF. Here the CDR3 DNA reads TGCGCCAGCAGCTTGAACGGCCGCAATAGCACAGATACGCAGTTTTTT. V and J are TRBV5-1 and TRBJ2-3; D uncertain. CDR3 size: 16 residues. Germline CDR1 reads SGHRS; CDR2 reads YFSETQ.

A note on this clonotype: Since no conserved phenylalanine or tryptophan closes the CDR3, a read error is the likely cause. It is unclear where the CDR3 begins or ends on the DNA, so no DNA is shown, and the CDR3 is as TCRdb lists it. The chain employs TRBV11-3 and TRBJ2-7; the DNA was not compared with TRBD1, the D call given in the table. The CDR3 extends over 15 residues, inclusive of both ends. Germline V gives CDR1 SGHNT, CDR2 YENEEA. This chain's CDR3 is CASSLDPRTPYEEYI.

As to this clonotype: The junction shows a germline mismatch at one end, possibly a read error. V gene TRBV5-4 combines with J gene TRBJ2-1, with 7 nucleotides matching TRBD2. There are 12 residues in the CDR3. Germline values: CDR1 SGHNT, CDR2 YYREEE (reference sequence). This CDR3 is CASSWDYNEQSF. The CDR3 DNA reads as TGTGCCAGCAGCTGGGACTACAATGAGCAGTCCTTT. The whole variable domain, remainder taken from reference TRBV5-4 and TRBJ2-1, is ETGVTQSPTHLIKTRGQQVTLRCSSQSGHNTVSWYQQALGQGPQFIFQYYREEENGRGNFPPRFSGLQFPNYSSELNVNALELDDSALYLCASSWDYNEQSFGPGTRLTVL.

This clonotype showed up many times. This chain uses TRBV28 with TRBJ2-1; D unresolved. Germline V CDR1 and CDR2: MDHEN, SYDVKM. The CDR3 spans 12 residues. V shed 2 bases and J shed 4 bases, with 3 bases lying between them. Written as DNA, the CDR3 is TGTGCCAGCAGTTTACAGTACAATGAGCAGTTCTTC. It translates to CASSLQYNEQFF.

Of note for this clonotype: The CDR3 carries no conserved terminal phenylalanine or tryptophan, so it likely arises from a read error. The J gene is TRBJ2-7, the V gene TRBV11-2; D remains ambiguous. V was clipped by 1 base and J by 6 bases, with 7 bases between them. CDR1 is SGHAT and CDR2 is FQNNGV in the germline V gene. There are 12 residues in the CDR3. CDR3: CASSLVFGEQYL. The CDR3 DNA reads as TGTGCCAGCAGCTTAGTGTTCGGCGAGCAGTACTTA.

As regards this clonotype: A much larger clone differs by one base, so this may be a read error. V is TRBV24-1 and J is TRBJ1-2, with 7 bases fitting TRBD1. V lost 7 bases and J lost 6; bases outside the gene matches: 16. The CDR3 is 16 residues long. Germline CDR1 and CDR2: KGHDR and SFDVKD. CDR3 loop: CATSPDSGTEANGYTF. CDR3 nucleotide sequence: TGTGCCACCAGCCCCGATTCCGGGACAGAGGCCAATGGCTACACCTTC.

The J gene is TRBJ2-1, the V gene TRBV29-1; 9 nucleotides match TRBD2. This CDR3 has 14 residues. Germline CDR1 reads SQVTM; CDR2 reads ANQGSEA. Trimming cost V 7 bases and J 15 bases; bases outside gene matches: 19. CDR3 nucleotide sequence: TGCAGCGCCTATCTTGGGACTAGCAGGGGCCAGCGGTTCTTC. The encoded protein is CSAYLGTSRGQRFF.

A remark on this clonotype: An end of the junction does not agree with germline; a read error may underlie this. The chain carries TRBV11-2 and TRBJ2-2, with 7 bases fitting TRBD2. The CDR3 sequence is 16 residues long. Germline lookup yields CDR1 SGHAT and CDR2 FQNNGV. CDR3 sequence (DNA): TGTGCCAGCAGCTCTTCTAGCGGCGCGAAGACCGGGGAACTGTTTTTT. Protein product: CASSSSSGAKTGELFF. Full variable domain (rest looked up from reference TRBV11-2 and TRBJ2-2): EAGVAQSPRYKIIEKRQSVAFWCNPISGHATLYWYQQILGQGPKLLIQFQNNGVVDDSQLPKDRFSAERLKGVDSTLKIQPAKLEDSAVYLCASSSSSGAKTGELFFGEGSRLTVL.

The table lists this clonotype with a count of one. V usage is TRBV4-2 and J usage is TRBJ2-7; 8 bases align to TRBD2. The CDR3 has 18 amino acids. CDR1 LGHNA and CDR2 YNFKEQ come from the germline V gene. Germline trimming cut 2 bases from V and 5 bases from J; bases unmatched to any gene: 17. This CDR3 reads CASSQNSPSSGKKHEQYF. The CDR3 region has the DNA TGTGCCAGCAGCCAAAACTCCCCTAGTAGCGGGAAGAAACACGAGCAGTACTTC.

This chain uses TRBV6-5 with TRBJ2-7; no clear D. Trimming cost V 7 bases and J 6 bases, with 13 bases left between them. Germline-derived CDR1 and CDR2 are MNHEY and SVGAGI. This CDR3 has 12 amino acids. The CDR3 here is CASTQRHGEQYF. The CDR3 bases are TGTGCCAGCACCCAACGACATGGCGAGCAGTACTTC.

The genes are TRBV10-3 and TRBJ2-5; 8 bases map to TRBD2. The junction had 14 bases not matched to a gene; V was cut back by 9 bases and J by 5 bases. CDR1 and CDR2 (germline): ENHRY, SYGVKD. The CDR3 covers 15 residues. CDR3 protein: CAIGDPGGRRETQYF. The CDR3 coding sequence is TGTGCCATTGGCGACCCTGGCGGGAGGCGGGAGACCCAGTACTTC.

This chain links TRBV12-3 or TRBV12-4 with TRBJ1-2; TRBD1 agrees at 7 bases. CDR3 length: 14 residues. J was trimmed by 7 bases and V by 3 bases; bases with no gene match: 8. CDR3 in amino acids: CASSFEKGAGGYTF. The CDR3 coding sequence is TGTGCCAGCAGTTTCGAGAAGGGGGCCGGTGGCTACACCTTC.

This clonotype was observed at least ten times. This rearrangement joins TRBV6-1 to TRBJ2-3; 9 bases align to TRBD2. There are 16 residues in the CDR3. Losses at the gene ends were 7 bases for V and 8 bases for J; bases not matched to a gene: 16. From germline, CDR1 is MNHNS and CDR2 SASEGT. CDR3 region: CASTQRRGLAHGTQYF. As DNA, the CDR3 is TGTGCCAGCACTCAACGACGGGGACTAGCACACGGTACGCAGTATTTT.

The table lists this clonotype with a few counts. This sequence joins TRBV5-1 and TRBJ1-5, with 7 bases matching TRBD1. CDR1 and CDR2 from the germline V gene are SGHRS and YFSETQ. V shed 1 base, J shed 6 bases, and the junction held 7 bases outside the gene matches. This CDR3 contains 15 residues. The CDR3 region is CASSLTGDRGQPQHF. As DNA, the CDR3 is TGCGCCAGCAGCTTGACAGGGGATAGGGGTCAGCCCCAGCATTTT. The full variable domain, its missing parts supplied by reference TRBV5-1 and TRBJ1-5, is KAGVTQTPRYLIKTRGQQVTLSCSPISGHRSVSWYQQTPGQGLQFLFEYFSETQRNKGNFPGRFSGRQFSNSRSEMNVSTLELGDSALYLCASSLTGDRGQPQHFGDGTRLSIL.

Concerning this clonotype: One end of the junction does not line up with germline, which may come from a read error. The chain joins TRBV13 to TRBJ2-6; D is perhaps TRBD2 (7 bases). Germline V lookup: CDR1 PRHDT, CDR2 FYEKMQ (reference sequence). The CDR3 has 16 amino acids. CDR3 amino acids: CASSPEGGSEANVLSF. The CDR3 region has the DNA TGTGCCAGCAGCCCAGAGGGGGGGAGTGAGGCCAACGTCCTGAGTTTC.

For this clonotype: One junction end disagrees with the germline gene, perhaps due to a read error. The chain combines TRBV29-1 with TRBJ2-3, with 8 positions matching TRBD2. CDR1 and CDR2 (germline): SQVTM, ANQGSEA. The CDR3 loop spans 14 amino acids. Here the CDR3 DNA reads TGCAGCGCTGAGAGTAGCGGGACTGCAGATATGCAGTATTTT. The encoded protein is CSAESSGTADMQYF.

The gene calls are TRBV6-1 and TRBJ1-2; TRBD1 matches at 7 bases. This CDR3 has 13 amino acids. The germline V gene encodes CDR1 MNHNS and CDR2 SASEGT. The trim removed 9 bases at V and 5 bases at J, leaving 9 bases unmatched. CDR3 sequence reads: CASRTGQSYGYTF. In DNA, the CDR3 is TGTGCCAGTAGAACGGGACAGTCATATGGCTACACCTTC.

Note on this clonotype: At one boundary the junction diverges from the germline segment, which might be a read error. The genes are TRBV12-3 or TRBV12-4 and TRBJ2-1; the D call may be TRBD1 or TRBD2 (5 bases each). The CDR3 has 16 amino acids. This CDR3 is CASSFRNWDHYDEQFF. CDR3 DNA: TGTGCCAGCAGTTTTAGAAACTGGGACCACTACGATGAGCAGTTCTTC.

Concerning this clonotype: Possible read error: a much larger clone is one base away. This chain joins TRBV7-9 and TRBJ2-2; 10 bases line up with TRBD2. Germline loops: CDR1 SEHNR, CDR2 FQNEAQ (reference sequence). This CDR3 contains 17 residues. Trimming cost V 4 bases and J 6 bases; bases outside gene matches: 11. The CDR3 protein is CASSSPGLAVVPGELFF. CDR3 bases: TGTGCCAGCAGCTCACCCGGACTAGCGGTAGTGCCCGGGGAGCTGTTTTTT.

Concerning this clonotype itself: The junction shows a germline mismatch at one end, possibly a read error. This rearrangement joins TRBV6-2 or TRBV6-3 to TRBJ2-7, with 9 bases matching TRBD1. There are 14 residues in the CDR3. From germline, CDR1 is MNHEY and CDR2 SVGEGT. This chain's CDR3 is CASSFRDRAHEKYF. The CDR3 nucleotides read TGTGCCAGCAGCTTCCGGGACAGGGCCCACGAGAAGTATTTC.

In its sample, this clonotype was seen once. Mismatch with germline at one junction end may stem from a read error. The J gene is TRBJ2-2, the V gene TRBV28; TRBD1 matches at 10 bases. The CDR3 sequence is 17 residues long. The germline V gene encodes CDR1 MDHEN and CDR2 SYDVKM. CDR3 loop: CASRGGQGYRNTGGLFF. The CDR3 coding sequence is TGTGCCAGTAGAGGGGGACAGGGGTATCGGAACACCGGGGGGCTGTTTTTT.

As regards this clonotype: A junction boundary mismatches the germline segment, possibly from a read error. The J gene is TRBJ1-3, the V gene TRBV7-9; D gene uncertain. Germline loops: CDR1 SEHNR, CDR2 FQNEAQ (reference sequence). The CDR3 runs to 14 residues. Here the CDR3 reads CASRVGSSGNIIYF. The DNA of the CDR3 is TGTGCCAGCCGTGTCGGGAGCTCTGGAAACATCATATATTTT.

With regard to this clonotype: The conserved closing phenylalanine or tryptophan is absent in this CDR3, likely reflecting a read error. The chain carries TRBV6-1 and TRBJ2-7, with D possibly matching TRBD2 (7 bases). Germline V gene data show CDR1 as MNHNS and CDR2 as SASEGT. Trimming took off 10 bases at V and 5 bases at J, with 21 bases between the two ends. There are 14 residues in the CDR3. The CDR3 DNA follows: TGTGCCACTGATAAAGACTCGGGGGGCAACGAGCAGTACATC. As protein: CATDKDSGGNEQYI.

The V and J genes are TRBV5-6 and TRBJ2-7; D might be TRBD1 (5 bases). The ends were cut back, 7 bases at V and 7 bases at J, with 18 bases in the middle. Looked up from germline, CDR1 is SGHDT and CDR2 is YYEEEE. CDR3 length equals 13 residues. The CDR3 spells CASGSFRVGEQYF. The CDR3 nucleotides read TGTGCCAGCGGCTCGTTCAGGGTGGGGGAGCAGTACTTC.

Regarding this clonotype: The junction does not match germline at one end; this may be a read error. The genes are TRBV12-3 or TRBV12-4 and TRBJ2-3, with D possibly matching TRBD1 (6 bases). The CDR3 is 19 residues long. The CDR3 spells CASSLSKPGHPAEKDSQYF. DNA of the CDR3: TGTGCCAGCAGTTTATCGAAGCCGGGACACCCAGCGGAAAAAGATTCGCAGTATTTT.

Regarding this clonotype: At one of its ends the junction is not consistent with the germline gene, which may arise from a read error. This chain links TRBV6-5 with TRBJ1-2; D is ambiguous. The germline CDR1 and CDR2 sequences are MNHEY and SVGAGI. This CDR3 contains 11 residues. CDR3 region: CTSTDGRGNTF. In nucleotides, the CDR3 is TGTACCAGCACCGATGGGAGAGGCAACACCTTC.

As for this clonotype: The conserved phenylalanine or tryptophan normally closing the CDR3 is absent here, so this likely arose from a read error. This chain links TRBV5-6 with TRBJ2-3; 9 bases line up with TRBD1. This CDR3 has 16 amino acids. V dropped 7 bases and J dropped 0; count of bases not matched to a gene: 9. The germline gives CDR1 SGHDT, CDR2 YYEEEE. Here the CDR3 DNA reads TGTGCCAGCTGCATCTACAGGGGGCCTAGCACAGATACGCAGTATTGT. The encoded protein is CASCIYRGPSTDTQYC.

This clonotype was detected once. This chain links TRBV10-1 with TRBJ1-5; D unresolved. The CDR3 contains 12 residues. V gave up 3 bases and J gave up 7 bases, with 7 bases separating them. Germline-derived CDR1 and CDR2 are WNHNN and SYGVQD (reference sequence). CDR3 residues: CASSDLYQPQHF. The CDR3, as DNA: TGCGCCAGCAGTGATTTATACCAGCCCCAGCATTTT.